Presented here are 7 T cell receptor beta chains from one specimen sequenced in a study of T cells after yellow fever vaccination. One entry per CDR3 protein results from TCRdb running MiXCR on the 5' RACE reads. Of 250,000 to 300,000 distinct CDR3 sequences listed, 5.2% are singletons. The sample here was CD4+ T cells sorted from PBMCs, taken on the day of the yellow fever booster vaccination. The source is a man younger than 35 who received the YFV17D yellow fever vaccine.

As for this clonotype: Relative to the germline gene, one junction end is altered; a read error may explain this. The rearrangement links TRBV6-2 or TRBV6-3 to TRBJ2-1; TRBD2 matches at 9 bases. The length of the CDR3 is 16 residues. Germline V gives CDR1 MNHEY, CDR2 SVGEGT. The CDR3 region has the DNA TGTGCCAGCAGCTACTTGGGCCTAGCGGGGACCAATGAGCAGTTCTTC. Its protein is CASSYLGLAGTNEQFF.

This clonotype has a handful of counts. The gene calls are TRBV5-1 and TRBJ2-3, with D possibly called TRBD1 or TRBD2 (5 bases each). The CDR3 covers 15 residues. Germline V gene lookup returns CDR1 SGHRS and CDR2 YFSETQ. Trimming removed 3 bases at V and 0 bases at J, with 11 bases between. CDR3 bases: TGCGCCAGCAGCTATATCGGGACGAGCACAGATACGCAGTATTTT. It codes for CASSYIGTSTDTQYF.

This clonotype has more than one count but fewer than ten. CDR3 region: CASSQVASGKETQYF. For the CDR3, the DNA is TGCGCCAGCAGCCAAGTGGCCAGCGGGAAAGAGACCCAGTACTTC. This sequence joins TRBV4-3 and TRBJ2-5; 7 bases match TRBD2. Trimming cost V 1 base and J 3 bases; bases outside gene matches: 5. Germline V CDR1 and CDR2: LGHNA, YSLEER. This CDR3 has 15 amino acids.

This chain joins TRBV12-3 or TRBV12-4 and TRBJ1-2; D unresolved. This CDR3 is built from 13 residues. V lost 7 bases, J lost 4 bases, and 13 bases lay in between. The CDR3 coding sequence is TGTGCCAGCACCCTTACCCGAGGCTATGGCTACACCTTC. It is translated as CASTLTRGYGYTF.

CDR3 in amino acids: CASSPLGDNQPQHF. Here the CDR3 DNA reads TGTGCCAGCAGCCCGTTGGGAGACAATCAGCCCCAGCATTTT. The chain recombines TRBV7-9 with TRBJ1-5; D unclear. In germline, CDR1 is SEHNR, CDR2 FQNEAQ (reference sequence). The V end lost 5 bases, the J end lost 3 bases, and 11 bases lay between the germline ends. The CDR3 loop spans 14 amino acids.

The sample holds many counts of this clonotype. The rearrangement joins TRBV6-6 to TRBJ2-2; tentative D call: TRBD1 (6 bases). Deletions cut 7 bases from V and 8 bases from J, with 14 bases between. CDR3 length: 13 amino acids. CDR1 MNHNY and CDR2 SVGAGI come from the germline V gene (reference sequence). The CDR3 bases are TGTGCCAGCATACGTCCAGGGACAGGGGAGCTGTTTTTT. Its protein is CASIRPGTGELFF.

This clonotype was counted between two and nine times. CDR3 nucleotides: TGTGCCAGCAGCTCCGTCCCCGAGTCACCCCTCCACTTT. Translated: CASSSVPESPLHF. The chain is built from TRBV7-2 and TRBJ1-6; D is ambiguous. There are 13 residues in the CDR3. Trimming pared 4 bases from V and 10 bases from J, leaving 11 bases between. Germline V gene sequence: CDR1 SGHTA, CDR2 FQGNSA.